Shown below are 26 T cell receptor beta chains from a single sample sequenced in a study of cytomegalovirus exposure and HLA in healthy donors. The data were produced by immunoSEQ multiplex PCR, yet TCRdb's version contains in-frame clones alone and is incomplete. The sample includes about 270,000 clones, about 86% of them seen just once. The sequenced material came from PBMCs. The receptors were sampled from a woman aged 18-30 years in good health and CMV-seronegative.

V gene TRBV18 combines with J gene TRBJ2-5; unclear D gene. V lost 5 bases, J lost 5 bases, and 9 bases lay in between. The CDR3 consists of 12 residues. Germline values: CDR1 KGHSH, CDR2 LQKENI. The CDR3 sequence is CASSVTVETQYF. The CDR3 nucleotides read TGTGCCAGCTCAGTTACGGTGGAGACCCAGTACTTC.

The rearrangement joins TRBV9 to TRBJ2-1; 7 positions match TRBD2. This CDR3 spans 13 amino acids. V lost 0 bases and J lost 8; bases outside the gene matches: 2. The germline V gene encodes CDR1 SGDLS and CDR2 YYNGEE. The CDR3 DNA reads TGTGCCAGCAGCGTAGATCTAGCGGATGAGCAGTTCTTC. Translation gives CASSVDLADEQFF.

This chain uses TRBV13 with TRBJ2-7; D unresolved. The CDR3 consists of 14 residues. V lost 5 bases, J lost 2 bases, and 13 bases lay in between. Germline V gene sequence: CDR1 PRHDT, CDR2 FYEKMQ (reference sequence). The CDR3 DNA reads TGTGCCAGCAGCCTCCGGCGGTCCACCTACGAGCAGTACTTC. Its translation: CASSLRRSTYEQYF.

This chain links TRBV5-1 with TRBJ2-5, with TRBD1 identical over 12 bases. The CDR3 spans 16 residues. CDR1 is SGHRS, CDR2 YFSETQ, per germline. Losses at the gene ends were 4 bases for V and 5 bases for J; bases not matched to a gene: 9. The CDR3 here is CASSAAGTGGTETQYF. The CDR3 DNA reads TGCGCCAGCAGCGCTGCCGGGACAGGGGGCACGGAGACCCAGTACTTC.

In nucleotides, the CDR3 is TGTGCCTGGGCGGTGAACACTGAAGCTTTCTTT. This gives the protein CAWAVNTEAFF. The chain couples TRBV30 to TRBJ1-1; the D is unclear. This CDR3 is 11 amino acids long. Trimming stripped 5 bases from V and 0 bases from J, with 4 bases between. Germline CDR1 is GTSNPN and CDR2 is SVGIG (reference sequence).

The genes are TRBV28 and TRBJ1-1, with 7 bases identical to TRBD1. Unmatched junction bases numbered 15, after V lost 4 bases and J lost 10 bases. CDR1 is MDHEN, CDR2 SYDVKM, per germline. The CDR3 is 15 amino acids. As DNA, the CDR3 is TGTGCCAGCAGTTCCGGCGACAGGGCCCTCGGACTAGCTTTCTTT. It encodes CASSSGDRALGLAFF.

This chain links TRBV6-4 with TRBJ2-6; D might be TRBD1 (6 bases). In germline, CDR1 is MRHNA, CDR2 SNTAGT. This CDR3 is 17 amino acids long. The V gene lost 5 bases and the J gene lost 0 bases, with 14 bases spanning the gap. CDR3 DNA sequence: TGTGCCAGCAGTAAGACAGGCCCGAGCTCTGGGGCCAACGTCCTGACTTTC. Protein product: CASSKTGPSSGANVLTF.

The chain is built from TRBV5-1 and TRBJ2-7; D possibly corresponds to TRBD1 (5 bases). V was clipped by 0 bases and J by 3 bases, with 16 bases between them. CDR3 length: 16 residues. Looked up from germline, CDR1 is SGHRS and CDR2 is YFSETQ. CDR3 protein: CASSLDFSRQGYEQYF. The CDR3 nucleotides read TGCGCCAGCAGCTTGGATTTTTCGCGTCAGGGCTACGAGCAGTACTTC.

The chain joins TRBV27 to TRBJ1-4, with D perhaps TRBD1 (5 bases). The CDR3 is made up of 14 amino acids. The V and J ends lost 6 bases and 4 bases respectively, with 12 bases between them. CDR1 and CDR2 (germline): MNHEY, SMNVEV (reference sequence). The CDR3 nucleotides are TGTGCCAGCAGCCCCGGGACTGGTAATGAAAAACTGTTTTTT. Translation: CASSPGTGNEKLFF.

This chain joins TRBV18 and TRBJ2-7, with a weak D call TRBD1 (5 bases). Germline CDR1 KGHSH, CDR2 LQKENI. V lost 6 bases and J lost 4, with 10 bases in between. The CDR3 spans 12 residues. CDR3 DNA: TGTGCCAGCTCTCACGACAGTTACGAGCAGTACTTC. Translation: CASSHDSYEQYF.

V is TRBV5-1 and J is TRBJ2-6; TRBD1 agrees at 9 bases. In germline, CDR1 is SGHRS, CDR2 YFSETQ. The CDR3 totals 17 residues. Trimming cost V 3 bases and J 0 bases; bases outside gene matches: 4. As DNA, the CDR3 is TGCGCCAGCAGCTCCGGACAGGGGAACTCTGGGGCCAACGTCCTGACTTTC. Translation gives CASSSGQGNSGANVLTF.

The chain carries TRBV11-2 and TRBJ1-3, with 7 bases identical to TRBD1. The CDR3 runs 15 residues. With V trimmed by 4 bases and J by 2 bases, 5 bases remained unmatched. CDR1 is SGHAT and CDR2 is FQNNGV in the germline V gene. The DNA of the CDR3 is TGTGCCAGCAGCTGGTCCCAGGGGGCTGGAAACACCATATATTTT. Amino acid sequence: CASSWSQGAGNTIYF.

The rearrangement joins TRBV19 to TRBJ2-2; 12 bases match TRBD2. The CDR3 covers 17 residues. Germline lookup yields CDR1 LNHDA and CDR2 SQIVND (reference sequence). The V gene end was trimmed by 7 bases and the J gene end by 5 bases; junction bases not matched to a gene: 11. Written as DNA, the CDR3 is TGTGCCAGTACCGGGCTAGCGGGAGGGCTATCGACCGGGGAGCTGTTTTTT. Translating it yields CASTGLAGGLSTGELFF.

The chain links TRBV6-1 to TRBJ1-1, with D possibly TRBD1 on 5 matching bases. The germline V and J ends were trimmed by 6 bases and 1 base, with 9 bases remaining between them. This CDR3 has 13 residues. Germline V lookup: CDR1 MNHNS, CDR2 SASEGT. The CDR3 region is CASRVDRNTEAFF. The CDR3 coding sequence is TGTGCCAGCAGGGTTGACAGGAACACTGAAGCTTTCTTT.

V gene TRBV7-2 combines with J gene TRBJ2-7; 8 bases agree with TRBD1. This CDR3 has 15 residues. V lost 0 bases to trimming and J lost 6 bases; unmatched junction nucleotides: 7. Germline lookup yields CDR1 SGHTA and CDR2 FQGNSA. This CDR3 reads CASSLALPGGGEQYF. DNA for the CDR3: TGTGCCAGCAGCTTAGCGTTGCCAGGGGGCGGCGAGCAGTACTTC.

The table lists this clone with a few counts. The V and J genes are TRBV30 and TRBJ1-6, with 9 bases lining up with TRBD1. Germline V gene data show CDR1 as GTSNPN and CDR2 as SVGIG (reference sequence). The CDR3 consists of 18 residues. V lost 4 bases and J lost 9; bases outside the gene matches: 19. CDR3 in DNA: TGTGCCTGGATATCTGGGACAGGGCTGATGGAACCGGTTTCACCCCTCCACTTT. This sequence encodes CAWISGTGLMEPVSPLHF. Filled out from reference TRBV30 and TRBJ1-6, the complete variable domain reads SQTIHQWPATLVQPVGSPLSLECTVEGTSNPNLYWYRQAAGRGLQLLFYSVGIGQISSEVPQNLSASRPQDRQFILSSKKLLLSDSGFYLCAWISGTGLMEPVSPLHFGNGTRLTVT.

The J gene is TRBJ2-7, the V gene TRBV7-2; the match to TRBD2 covers 8 bases. Losses at the gene ends were 0 bases for V and 6 bases for J; bases not matched to a gene: 10. CDR3 size: 16 residues. Germline V gene lookup returns CDR1 SGHTA and CDR2 FQGNSA. The CDR3, as DNA: TGTGCCAGCAGCTTAGCTCCGGCGGGGGGAGGACGCGAGCAGTACTTC. Its translation: CASSLAPAGGGREQYF. The full variable domain, in which reference TRBV7-2 and TRBJ2-7 provide the parts outside the CDR3, is GAGVSQSPSNKVTEKGKDVELRCDPISGHTALYWYRQSLGQGLEFLIYFQGNSAPDKSGLPSDRFSAERTGGSVSTLTIQRTQQEDSAVYLCASSLAPAGGGREQYFGPGTRLTVT.

CDR3 residues: CASSLVGQGEAFF. The DNA of the CDR3 is TGTGCCAGCAGCTTAGTGGGGCAGGGCGAAGCTTTCTTT. This chain connects TRBV7-2 to TRBJ1-1; possible D gene TRBD1, 5 bases. The CDR3 is 13 residues long. The germline V and J ends were trimmed by 1 base and 8 bases, with 11 bases remaining between them. CDR1 and CDR2 (germline): SGHTA, FQGNSA. The full variable domain, its missing parts supplied by reference TRBV7-2 and TRBJ1-1, is GAGVSQSPSNKVTEKGKDVELRCDPISGHTALYWYRQSLGQGLEFLIYFQGNSAPDKSGLPSDRFSAERTGGSVSTLTIQRTQQEDSAVYLCASSLVGQGEAFFGQGTRLTVV.

This clone has more than one count but fewer than ten. The V gene is TRBV4-1, the J gene TRBJ2-6; D gene unclear. This CDR3 spans 17 amino acids. The V and J ends lost 0 bases and 0 bases respectively, with 9 bases between them. From germline, CDR1 is MGHRA and CDR2 YSYEKL. As DNA, the CDR3 is TGCGCCAGCAGCCAAGAATCGAGCATCTCTGGGGCCAACGTCCTGACTTTC. As protein: CASSQESSISGANVLTF.

This clone has more than one count but fewer than ten. The chain recombines TRBV7-2 with TRBJ1-2; D not resolved. CDR1 is SGHTA and CDR2 is FQGNSA in the germline V gene. The V end lost 3 bases, the J end lost 3 bases, and 8 bases lay between the germline ends. The CDR3 extends over 13 amino acids. The CDR3, as DNA: TGTGCCAGCAGCTTTGTGGCGGACTATGGCTACACCTTC. This gives the protein CASSFVADYGYTF.

A single count supports this clone. The chain links TRBV25-1 to TRBJ1-4; 10 bases agree with TRBD1. Germline V gene sequence: CDR1 MGHDK, CDR2 SYGVNS. This CDR3 has 14 amino acids. V gave up 1 base and J gave up 10 bases; unmatched junction bases: 3. The CDR3 bases are TGTGCCAGCAGTGAATTGGACAGGGGGGCAAAACTGTTTTTT. This encodes CASSELDRGAKLFF.

The chain couples TRBV4-3 to TRBJ1-6, with D perhaps TRBD1 (5 bases). V was shortened by 4 bases and J by 10 bases, with 14 bases between the two germline ends. The CDR3 is 14 residues long. Germline V gene sequence: CDR1 LGHNA, CDR2 YSLEER. The CDR3 bases are TGCGCCAGCAGCCCCCTGGGGGGAAAATCACCCCTCCACTTT. The encoded protein is CASSPLGGKSPLHF.

The J gene is TRBJ1-2, the V gene TRBV9, with D unresolved. CDR3 size: 13 residues. V gave up 4 bases and J gave up 5 bases, with 12 bases separating them. Looked up from germline, CDR1 is SGDLS and CDR2 is YYNGEE. CDR3 protein: CASSPAGGYGYTF. The CDR3 region has the DNA TGTGCCAGCAGCCCAGCGGGAGGGTATGGCTACACCTTC.

The rearrangement uses TRBV30 and TRBJ1-6; 7 positions match TRBD1. Germline CDR1 is GTSNPN and CDR2 is SVGIG (reference sequence). The CDR3 is 15 residues long. V lost 2 bases and J lost 4; bases outside the gene matches: 5. The DNA of the CDR3 is TGTGCCTGGAGTCGGACAGGCTTTTATAATTCACCCCTCCACTTT. Translated, it gives CAWSRTGFYNSPLHF.

The rearrangement uses TRBV10-3 and TRBJ1-2; weak D call: TRBD1 (6 bases). Germline loops: CDR1 ENHRY, CDR2 SYGVKD. The CDR3 consists of 13 residues. Between the trimmed V and J ends, which lost 2 bases and 6 bases, there was a span of 10 bases. The CDR3 DNA is TGTGCCATCAGTGAGAGCTACAGGGATGGCTACACCTTC. It encodes CAISESYRDGYTF.

The V gene is TRBV6-5, the J gene TRBJ1-2; D call uncertain. Germline lookup yields CDR1 MNHEY and CDR2 SVGAGI. This CDR3 contains 11 residues. V lost 6 bases and J 3 bases, leaving 5 bases between the germline ends. The CDR3 DNA reads as TGTGCCAGCAGACAGTACTATGGCTACACCTTC. Encoded protein: CASRQYYGYTF.